The 27 T cell receptor beta chains in this list originate from one sample, sequenced in a study of T cell responses to AZD1222 COVID-19 vaccine. TCRdb keeps only in-frame clones here, not all; method: immunoSEQ multiplex PCR. The sample has under 150,000 clones, 92% seen once. The sequences come from peripheral blood, collected 28 days after the second AZD1222 dose. The receptors here all came from an adult who received the AZD1222 COVID-19 vaccine.

The chain couples TRBV6-5 to TRBJ1-4; tentatively, D is TRBD1 (5 bases). Germline V lookup: CDR1 MNHEY, CDR2 SVGAGI. CDR3 size: 13 residues. V was shortened by 2 bases and J by 12 bases, with 13 bases between the two germline ends. The CDR3 loop reads CASSYLRAGELFF. CDR3 nucleotide sequence: TGTGCCAGCAGTTACCTCAGGGCCGGAGAACTGTTTTTT.

The J gene is TRBJ1-1, the V gene TRBV29-1, with TRBD1 as a possible D gene (6 bases). CDR1 and CDR2 (germline): SQVTM, ANQGSEA. V gave up 2 bases and J gave up 5 bases, with 9 bases separating them. The CDR3 is 12 residues long. The CDR3 loop is CSVEQGRTEAFF. CDR3 bases: TGCAGCGTTGAACAGGGGAGGACTGAAGCTTTCTTT.

The chain is built from TRBV2 and TRBJ1-5; maybe TRBD1 (5 bases). Per the germline V gene, CDR1 is SNHLY and CDR2 is FYNNEI. The CDR3 sequence is 15 residues long. Between the trimmed V and J ends, which lost 3 bases and 6 bases, there was a span of 15 bases. DNA for the CDR3: TGTGCCAGCAGTGATTTTGAAGGGGCGGTTCAGCCCCAGCATTTT. Translation: CASSDFEGAVQPQHF.

V and J are TRBV6-5 and TRBJ1-3; D uncertain. Trimming removed 10 bases from V and 0 bases from J, with 10 bases in between. Germline V gives CDR1 MNHEY, CDR2 SVGAGI. This CDR3 is 13 amino acids long. The CDR3 loop is CANGPSSGNTIYF. The CDR3 region has the DNA TGTGCCAACGGACCGAGCTCTGGAAACACCATATATTTT.

The chain couples TRBV7-2 to TRBJ1-2; no firm D call. The germline CDR1 and CDR2 sequences are SGHTA and FQGNSA. This CDR3 has 16 residues. V was trimmed by 0 bases and J by 0 bases, leaving 11 bases between them. This CDR3 is CASSLALGPTNYGYTF. CDR3 nucleotides: TGTGCCAGCAGCTTAGCGCTCGGACCGACTAACTATGGCTACACCTTC.

The CDR3 region has the DNA TGTGCCAGCAGTTACTCCCGGCAATCGGAAGCTTTCTTT. Its translation: CASSYSRQSEAFF. The V gene is TRBV6-5, the J gene TRBJ1-1; no firm D call. Germline assignment: CDR1 MNHEY and CDR2 SVGAGI. The CDR3 is made up of 13 amino acids. V lost 0 bases to trimming and J lost 8 bases, with 10 bases between them.

This clone has only one observation. The V and J genes are TRBV5-4 and TRBJ2-7; D is unclear. The CDR3 spans 13 residues. V dropped 5 bases and J dropped 0 bases, with 9 bases sitting between them. Germline V gene data show CDR1 as SGHNT and CDR2 as YYREEE (reference sequence). The CDR3: CASRWWGSYEQYF. CDR3 sequence (DNA): TGTGCCAGCAGGTGGTGGGGCTCCTACGAGCAGTACTTC.

V usage is TRBV28 and J usage is TRBJ1-4; 10 nucleotides match TRBD1. V lost 7 bases, J lost 5 bases, and 7 bases stayed unmatched. The germline CDR1 and CDR2 sequences are MDHEN and SYDVKM. This CDR3 has 15 residues. CDR3: CASTGGDRGNEKLFF. CDR3 in DNA: TGTGCCAGCACCGGAGGGGACAGGGGAAATGAAAAACTGTTTTTT.

This clone is a singleton in its sample. The chain uses TRBV6-2 or TRBV6-3 and TRBJ1-5; the match to TRBD1 covers 7 bases. The CDR3 has 14 residues. Per germline, CDR1 MNHEY and CDR2 SVGEGT. After removal of 4 bases from V and 6 bases from J, the junction contained 6 bases not matched to a gene. The CDR3 sequence is CASSFRQGSQPQHF. The CDR3 DNA sequence: TGTGCCAGCAGTTTCAGACAGGGTAGTCAGCCCCAGCATTTT.

V usage is TRBV19 and J usage is TRBJ2-2, with TRBD2 matching over 9 bases. With 5 bases clipped from V and 7 bases from J, the junction kept 14 bases outside the gene matches. There are 17 residues in the CDR3. From germline, CDR1 is LNHDA and CDR2 SQIVND (reference sequence). CDR3 DNA: TGTGCCAGTAGTTCTCGTAGCGGGAGTGTCCTGGGCGGGGAGCTGTTTTTT. Protein product: CASSSRSGSVLGGELFF. The full variable domain, in which reference TRBV19 and TRBJ2-2 provide the parts outside the CDR3, is DGGITQSPKYLFRKEGQNVTLSCEQNLNHDAMYWYRQDPGQGLRLIYYSQIVNDFQKGDIAEGYSVSREKKESFPLTVTSAQKNPTAFYLCASSSRSGSVLGGELFFGEGSRLTVL.

The chain carries TRBV3-1 (or the pseudogene TRBV3-2) and TRBJ1-4; D is unresolved. CDR1 and CDR2 (germline): LGHDT, YNNKEL (reference sequence). The CDR3 covers 15 residues. Trimming took off 1 base at V and 5 bases at J, with 11 bases between the two ends. The CDR3 DNA reads TGTGCCAGCAGCCAAGCTGGCAGTATGAATGAAAAACTGTTTTTT. Protein sequence: CASSQAGSMNEKLFF.

This chain links TRBV7-8 with TRBJ2-1, with D uncertain. With 5 bases removed from V and 7 bases from J, the gap between germline ends came to 9 bases. Germline V gene sequence: CDR1 SGHVS, CDR2 FQNEAQ. The CDR3 is made up of 12 amino acids. Here the CDR3 reads CASSGVGNEQFF. The DNA of the CDR3 is TGTGCCAGCAGCGGAGTGGGGAATGAGCAGTTCTTC.

This chain joins TRBV15 and TRBJ2-6, with unresolved D. The CDR3 runs 15 residues. CDR1 is LNHNV, CDR2 YYDKDF, per germline (reference sequence). The V and J ends lost 4 bases and 3 bases respectively, with 10 bases between them. This chain's CDR3 is CATSIPVSGANVLTF. The CDR3 coding sequence is TGTGCCACCAGCATCCCAGTGAGTGGGGCCAACGTCCTGACTTTC.

As DNA, the CDR3 is TGTGCCAGCAGCCCGCTGGGCGGGGGTCGAAGCTCCTACAATGAGCAGTTCTTC. The encoded protein is CASSPLGGGRSSYNEQFF. The gene calls are TRBV7-9 and TRBJ2-1; TRBD2 agrees at 7 bases. CDR3 length: 18 amino acids. Germline V CDR1 and CDR2: SEHNR, FQNEAQ (reference sequence). The V and J ends lost 5 bases and 0 bases, in that order; junction bases with no gene match: 13.

This chain joins TRBV20-1 and TRBJ2-7, with 14 bases fitting TRBD2. CDR3 length equals 21 residues. Germline loops: CDR1 DFQATT, CDR2 SNEGSKA (reference sequence). Losses at the gene ends were 3 bases for V and 2 bases for J; bases not matched to a gene: 21. The chain's CDR3 is CSASKGVTGERTSGRPYEQYF. Written as DNA, the CDR3 is TGCAGTGCTAGTAAAGGAGTTACAGGGGAGAGGACTAGCGGGAGGCCCTACGAGCAGTACTTC.

The CDR3 DNA reads as TGTGCCAGCAGCCGGGAGGGGACCCAGTACTTC. Its translation is CASSREGTQYF. The chain links TRBV6-1 to TRBJ2-5, with 8 bases aligning to TRBD2. CDR3 size: 11 residues. From germline, CDR1 is MNHNS and CDR2 SASEGT. Trimming took 6 bases from V and 7 from J; bases not matched to a gene: 1.

This clone was recorded only once. The CDR3 bases are TGTGCCAGCAGCCTACGCACTAGCTCCTATAATTCACCCCTCCACTTT. It yields the protein CASSLRTSSYNSPLHF. This chain uses TRBV3-1 (or the pseudogene TRBV3-2) with TRBJ1-6; D gene unclear. The CDR3 length is 16 residues. The germline V and J ends were trimmed by 4 bases and 0 bases, with 10 bases remaining between them. The germline V gene encodes CDR1 LGHDT and CDR2 YNNKEL (reference sequence).

The V gene is TRBV19, the J gene TRBJ1-1, with TRBD1 matching 7 bases. The junction had 10 bases not matched to a gene; V was cut back by 6 bases and J by 0 bases. The CDR3 spans 16 residues. From germline, CDR1 is LNHDA and CDR2 SQIVND (reference sequence). The CDR3 DNA sequence: TGTGCCAGTAGGGTAGGGACAAGGGGGCTGAACACTGAAGCTTTCTTT. It translates to CASRVGTRGLNTEAFF.

This chain uses TRBV5-1 with TRBJ2-5, with 7 bases aligning to TRBD1. The V segment lost 4 bases and the J segment 5 bases; nucleotides outside the gene matches: 14. Germline-derived CDR1 and CDR2 are SGHRS and YFSETQ. The CDR3 is 16 residues long. CDR3 loop: CASSPSGDSPVETQYF. DNA of the CDR3: TGCGCCAGCAGCCCCTCCGGGGACAGCCCCGTGGAGACCCAGTACTTC.

The sample holds one count of this clone. The CDR3 bases are TGTGCCAGCAGCGTGGTCCTCTTTAACACTGAAGCTTTCTTT. This codes for CASSVVLFNTEAFF. J is TRBJ1-1 and V is TRBV3-1 (or the pseudogene TRBV3-2); no reliable D call. CDR1 LGHDT and CDR2 YNNKEL come from the germline V gene (reference sequence). V dropped 5 bases and J dropped 2 bases, with 12 bases sitting between them. This CDR3 is 14 amino acids long.

This clone was detected once. The chain carries TRBV27 and TRBJ1-5; 7 nucleotides match TRBD1. This CDR3 is built from 15 residues. CDR1 and CDR2 from the germline V gene are MNHEY and SMNVEV (reference sequence). Losses at the gene ends were 9 bases for V and 4 bases for J; bases not matched to a gene: 12. The CDR3 sequence: CASRPRQGPNQPQHF. The CDR3 DNA is TGTGCCAGTCGACCACGACAGGGCCCTAATCAGCCCCAGCATTTT.

About this clone: The limits of the CDR3 on the DNA are not certain, so only TCRdb's listed CDR3 is given. This chain joins TRBV10-1 and TRBJ1-2; the table gives TRBD1 as D, unverified against the DNA. Germline V lookup: CDR1 WNHNN, CDR2 SYGVQD (reference sequence). 14 amino acids form the CDR3, both terminal residues included. CDR3 residues: CASSSSTGDYGYTF.

This rearrangement joins TRBV7-2 to TRBJ1-2; D call uncertain. Trimming took 3 bases from V and 3 from J, leaving 17 bases between them. In germline, CDR1 is SGHTA, CDR2 FQGNSA. The CDR3 is 16 residues long. CDR3 in amino acids: CASSLLQQIGDYGYTF. The CDR3 DNA is TGTGCCAGCAGCTTGCTACAGCAAATTGGGGACTATGGCTACACCTTC.

This clone was found once. This chain connects TRBV24-1 to TRBJ2-1; D not certain. Germline CDR1 reads KGHDR; CDR2 reads SFDVKD. The CDR3 covers 13 residues. The V and J ends lost 0 bases and 10 bases respectively, with 9 bases between them. CDR3 region: CATSDLVRQEQFF. CDR3 nucleotide sequence: TGTGCCACCAGTGATTTGGTGAGGCAGGAGCAGTTCTTC.

The chain combines TRBV28 with TRBJ1-1; 10 positions agree with TRBD1. Germline CDR1 is MDHEN and CDR2 is SYDVKM. The CDR3 extends over 15 amino acids. Trimming at V came to 0 bases and at J to 8 bases, leaving 6 bases not matched to a gene. The CDR3 bases are TGTGCCAGCAGTTTATGGGTCCGGGACAGGGGAGAAGCTTTCTTT. Protein sequence: CASSLWVRDRGEAFF.

The chain has TRBV11-2 and TRBJ1-1, with D unclear. The V end was cut by 5 bases, the J end by 1 base, with 8 bases between. The CDR3 runs to 13 residues. CDR1 is SGHAT and CDR2 is FQNNGV in the germline V gene. CDR3 sequence (DNA): TGTGCCAGCAGCCCTGATGCGAACACTGAAGCTTTCTTT. This translates into CASSPDANTEAFF.

Concerning this clone itself: Compared with germline, one end of the junction differs, possibly owing to a read error. This chain links TRBV7-7 with TRBJ2-1, with 7 nucleotides matching TRBD1. Germline V lookup: CDR1 SSHAT, CDR2 FNYEAQ (reference sequence). The CDR3 contains 15 residues. CDR3 residues: CASSETGSSYNEQFF. In DNA form, the CDR3 reads TGTGCTAGCAGCGAGACAGGGTCTAGCTACAATGAGCAGTTCTTC.